Presented here are 3 T cell receptor beta chains from one specimen sequenced in a study of T cell repertoires in cytomegalovirus infection. These receptors have no identified antigens. One entry per CDR3 protein, called by TCRdb with MiXCR from the reads. The sample has some 900,000 distinct CDR3 sequences; around a third are singletons. The source material was cultured CD8+ T cells from PBMCs, sampled from culture after CMV antigen stimulation. The origin of the receptors is a human donor in good health (CMV status not recorded). Some clones in this sample may be carry-over from other donors' samples.

The table lists this clonotype with a few counts. The chain employs TRBV7-9 and TRBJ1-1; the D is unclear. Germline V gene lookup returns CDR1 SEHNR and CDR2 FQNEAQ (reference sequence). Trimming removed 0 bases from V and 2 bases from J, with 10 bases in between. This CDR3 comprises 15 residues. CDR3 protein: CASSLARQLNTEAFF. CDR3 nucleotides: TGTGCCAGCAGCTTAGCCCGACAACTAAACACTGAAGCTTTCTTT.

This chain joins TRBV6-5 and TRBJ2-7; maybe TRBD1 (5 bases). CDR1 MNHEY and CDR2 SVGAGI come from the germline V gene. This CDR3 spans 16 amino acids. V gave up 0 bases and J gave up 4 bases, with 16 bases separating them. CDR3: CASSYSRVGVTYEQYF. The CDR3, as DNA: TGTGCCAGCAGTTACTCCAGGGTGGGTGTGACATACGAGCAGTACTTC.

A few counts support this clonotype. The J gene is TRBJ1-1, the V gene TRBV7-6; possible D gene TRBD1, 6 bases. The CDR3 loop spans 16 amino acids. Germline CDR1 reads SGHVS; CDR2 reads FNYEAQ. V gave up 1 base and J gave up 4 bases, with 16 bases separating them. CDR3 region: CASSLGWGGQGTEAFF. CDR3 nucleotides: TGTGCCAGCAGCTTAGGGTGGGGGGGGCAAGGCACTGAAGCTTTCTTT.